The rows below give T cell receptor beta chains drawn from one sample of a study of cytomegalovirus exposure and HLA in healthy donors. TCRdb's copy holds only in-frame clones and misses some; the assay was immunoSEQ multiplex PCR. The repertoire includes about 360,000 clones, just over 85% of them detected once, and roughly 0.82% sits in the top ten. The sequencing sample was made of PBMCs. These receptors were taken from a woman aged 18-30 years in good health and CMV-seronegative. Each CDR3 is given with its conserved first and last residue. The D gene is left open where the match is weak. Size tells how often a clone was seen (once, few, many) or the class of an expanded clone, and some rows leave it out.

V	D	J	size	CDR3	DNA
TRBV6-5	TRBD2	TRBJ2-1	few	CASKAGGTYNEQFF	TGTGCCAGCAAAGCGGGGGGGACCTACAATGAGCAGTTCTTC
TRBV5-1	TRBD2	TRBJ2-2	-	CASSLVPSGTNTGELFF	TGCGCCAGCAGCTTGGTCCCCAGCGGGACGAACACCGGGGAGCTGTTTTTT
TRBV4-1	-	TRBJ1-2	-	CASSPPPANYGYTF	TGCGCCAGCAGCCCCCCACCAGCTAACTATGGCTACACCTTC
TRBV28	-	TRBJ2-7	-	CASSLKGITYEQYF	TGTGCCAGCAGTTTAAAGGGGATAACCTACGAGCAGTACTTC
TRBV5-1	TRBD2	TRBJ2-7	-	CASSLSAGGSYEQYF	TGCGCCAGCAGCTTGTCGGCGGGAGGCTCCTACGAGCAGTACTTC
TRBV5-8	TRBD1	TRBJ1-1	-	CASSLRTGKALDTEAFF	TGTGCCAGCAGCCTACGGACAGGGAAAGCCCTGGACACTGAAGCTTTCTTT
TRBV7-2	-	TRBJ1-1	-	CASSLPGTEAFF	TGTGCCAGCAGCCTACCAGGCACTGAAGCTTTCTTT
TRBV6-6	-	TRBJ2-7	few	CASSYSDKAYEQYF	TGTGCCAGCAGTTACTCGGACAAAGCCTACGAGCAGTACTTC
TRBV19	-	TRBJ2-3	-	CASSPRGSTDTQYF	TGTGCCAGTAGCCCCCGGGGGAGCACAGATACGCAGTATTTT
TRBV15	TRBD1	TRBJ2-5	once	CATSSYRGRLETQYF	TGTGCCACCAGCAGTTACAGGGGGCGTTTGGAGACCCAGTACTTC
TRBV28	-	TRBJ2-1	-	CATTPPHPPPYNEQFF	TGTGCCACGACACCCCCCCACCCACCACCCTACAATGAGCAGTTCTTC
TRBV5-1	TRBD1	TRBJ1-4	-	CASSLTSQGAGTSNEKLFF	TGCGCCAGCAGCTTGACCTCACAGGGGGCTGGCACCTCAAATGAAAAACTGTTTTTT
TRBV2	-	TRBJ1-1	-	CASSAQGAILGAEAFF	TGTGCCAGCAGTGCTCAAGGGGCAATCCTAGGAGCTGAAGCTTTCTTT
TRBV7-7	-	TRBJ2-1	-	CASSLSQDNEQFF	TGTGCCAGCAGCTTAAGTCAGGACAATGAGCAGTTCTTC
TRBV2	TRBD2	TRBJ2-7	-	CASRLPGLAGASAQETYYEQYF	TGTGCCAGCAGACTACCGGGACTAGCGGGAGCTAGCGCCCAGGAAACCTACTACGAGCAGTACTTC
TRBV28	-	TRBJ1-1	-	CASILGLRNTEAFF	-
TRBV30	TRBD2	TRBJ2-1	-	CAWSKGLAGVVEQFF	TGTGCCTGGAGTAAGGGACTAGCGGGAGTAGTGGAGCAGTTCTTC
TRBV30	TRBD2	TRBJ2-3	-	CAWSLTGGAGDTQYF	TGTGCCTGGAGTTTAACCGGGGGGGCCGGAGATACGCAGTATTTT
TRBV6-6	-	TRBJ1-5	-	CASGGGFQPQHF	TGTGCCAGCGGAGGAGGTTTTCAGCCCCAGCATTTT
TRBV10-3	TRBD1	TRBJ2-1	once	CAISGQGGNEQFF	TGTGCCATCAGTGGACAGGGTGGGAATGAGCAGTTCTTC
TRBV5-1	TRBD1	TRBJ2-7	-	CASSWDGQVSYEQYF	TGCGCCAGCAGCTGGGACGGACAGGTCTCCTACGAGCAGTACTTC
TRBV30	-	TRBJ1-2	-	CAWTDTANYGYTF	TGTGCCTGGACGGACACAGCTAACTATGGCTACACCTTC
TRBV6-5	-	TRBJ2-5	-	CASSVGPGQETQYF	TGTGCCAGCAGTGTGGGGCCGGGCCAAGAGACCCAGTACTTC
TRBV2	TRBD1	TRBJ2-7	-	CASSDHRGEQYF	TGTGCCAGCAGTGACCACAGGGGAGAGCAGTACTTC